These 32 T cell receptor beta chains were all obtained from the same sample, sequenced in a study of OX40 agonist ivuxolimab in advanced cancers. Measured with immunoSEQ multiplex PCR; TCRdb has only the in-frame clones, and not every one. The sample records roughly 75,000 clones, about 88% being singletons. The specimen comprised CD4+ or CD8+ T cells sorted from blood, sampled in a trial of the OX40 agonist ivuxolimab. The receptors were sampled from an adult with an advanced solid tumor such as melanoma, head and neck, liver or kidney cancer.

The V and J genes are TRBV5-1 and TRBJ2-1; TRBD1 matches at 8 bases. Germline assignment: CDR1 SGHRS and CDR2 YFSETQ. The CDR3 is 15 residues long. Trimming removed 1 base from V and 6 bases from J; junction bases left unmatched: 6. CDR3 loop: CASSLKAGGFNEQFF. In DNA, the CDR3 is TGCGCCAGCAGCTTGAAGGCAGGGGGCTTCAATGAGCAGTTCTTC.

V gene TRBV18 combines with J gene TRBJ2-5; no reliable D call. The CDR3 extends over 14 amino acids. Germline CDR1 reads KGHSH; CDR2 reads LQKENI. V lost 3 bases and J 6 bases, leaving 14 bases between the germline ends. The CDR3 loop is CASSPWALSKTQYF. CDR3 in DNA: TGTGCCAGCTCACCGTGGGCCTTATCGAAGACCCAGTACTTC. Together with reference TRBV18 and TRBJ2-5, the CDR3 gives the full variable domain: NAGVMQNPRHLVRRRGQEARLRCSPMKGHSHVYWYRQLPEEGLKFMVYLQKENIIDESGMPKERFSAEFPKEGPSILRIQQVVRGDSAAYFCASSPWALSKTQYFGPGTRLLVL.

The rearrangement joins TRBV9 to TRBJ2-7; 10 positions match TRBD2. This CDR3 is 16 amino acids long. V gave up 2 bases and J gave up 4 bases; unmatched junction bases: 9. Germline V CDR1 and CDR2: SGDLS, YYNGEE. CDR3 protein: CASSVGLAGAQYEQYF. The DNA of the CDR3 is TGTGCCAGCAGCGTTGGGCTAGCGGGGGCCCAATACGAGCAGTACTTC.

This chain joins TRBV25-1 and TRBJ1-4; the D is unclear. Trimming cost V 5 bases and J 8 bases, with 9 bases left between them. CDR3 length: 12 amino acids. The germline V gene encodes CDR1 MGHDK and CDR2 SYGVNS. This CDR3 reads CASSLQDEKLFF. Here the CDR3 DNA reads TGTGCCAGCAGTCTGCAGGACGAAAAACTGTTTTTT.

V gene TRBV7-6 combines with J gene TRBJ1-5; a weak D match, TRBD1 (6 bases). The CDR3 is made up of 14 amino acids. V shed 5 bases and J shed 5 bases, with 13 bases lying between them. CDR1 and CDR2 (germline): SGHVS, FNYEAQ. CDR3 protein: CASSAGVRDQPQHF. In DNA form, the CDR3 reads TGTGCCAGCAGCGCAGGGGTGAGGGATCAGCCCCAGCATTTT. The full variable domain, rest sourced from reference TRBV7-6 and TRBJ1-5, is GAGVSQSPRYKVTKRGQDVALRCDPISGHVSLYWYRQALGQGPEFLTYFNYEAQQDKSGLPNDRFSAERPEGSISTLTIQRTEQRDSAMYRCASSAGVRDQPQHFGDGTRLSIL.

This sequence joins TRBV15 and TRBJ2-7; possible D gene TRBD1, 5 bases. Trimming cost V 1 base and J 6 bases, with 16 bases left between them. Germline CDR1 is LNHNV and CDR2 is YYDKDF (reference sequence). There are 15 residues in the CDR3. The CDR3, as DNA: TGTGCCACCAGCAGAGGGGGCCCGGAGAGGACCGAGCAGTACTTC. It specifies CATSRGGPERTEQYF. The full variable domain, completed using reference TRBV15 and TRBJ2-7, is DAMVIQNPRYQVTQFGKPVTLSCSQTLNHNVMYWYQQKSSQAPKLLFHYYDKDFNNEADTPDNFQSRRPNTSFCFLDIRSPGLGDTAMYLCATSRGGPERTEQYFGPGTRLTVT.

The chain uses TRBV27 and TRBJ2-7, with D perhaps TRBD2 (6 bases). V lost 2 bases to trimming and J lost 7 bases, with 9 bases between them. CDR1 MNHEY and CDR2 SMNVEV come from the germline V gene (reference sequence). This CDR3 comprises 12 residues. CDR3 DNA: TGTGCCAGCAGTTTACCCGGAGGGGAGCAGTACTTC. Translating gives CASSLPGGEQYF.

With regard to this clone: Different DNA sequences within this sample yield the same CDR3. DNA of the CDR3: TGCGCCAGCAGCTTGGCTGGGATCGGCATCACAGATACGCAGTATTTT. It translates to CASSLAGIGITDTQYF. This sequence joins TRBV5-1 and TRBJ2-3; no clear D. Germline CDR1 SGHRS, CDR2 YFSETQ. The CDR3 is 16 amino acids. V dropped 0 bases and J dropped 2 bases, with 13 bases sitting between them.

This clone was seen only once. The chain's CDR3 is CASSDLTGNYGYTF. DNA for the CDR3: TGTGCCAGCAGTGATCTGACAGGGAACTATGGCTACACCTTC. V is TRBV6-5 and J is TRBJ1-2; 7 nucleotides match TRBD1. The V gene's germline CDR1 is MNHEY and CDR2 SVGAGI. CDR3 size: 14 residues. The V and J ends lost 5 bases and 2 bases, in that order; junction bases with no gene match: 5.

The CDR3 sequence: CARKGAGGDTGELFF. The CDR3 DNA reads as TGTGCCCGCAAAGGGGCAGGGGGCGACACCGGGGAGCTGTTTTTT. The V gene is TRBV30, the J gene TRBJ2-2; 8 positions match TRBD1. Unmatched junction bases numbered 11, after V lost 8 bases and J lost 3 bases. Germline V CDR1 and CDR2: GTSNPN, SVGIG (reference sequence). CDR3 size: 15 residues.

In its sample, this clone was seen once. J is TRBJ2-5 and V is TRBV7-3; D might be TRBD1 or TRBD2, each matching 5 bases. With 5 bases removed from V and 2 bases from J, the gap between germline ends came to 15 bases. This CDR3 is 15 amino acids long. CDR1 is SGHTA and CDR2 is FQGTGA in the germline V gene. The CDR3 here is CASSRTHGAQETQYF. Written as DNA, the CDR3 is TGTGCCAGCAGCAGGACCCACGGGGCACAAGAGACCCAGTACTTC.

This clone came up once. The gene calls are TRBV10-3 and TRBJ1-2; TRBD1 matches at 7 bases. V dropped 3 bases and J dropped 0; count of bases not matched to a gene: 4. The CDR3 extends over 15 amino acids. In germline, CDR1 is ENHRY, CDR2 SYGVKD. This CDR3 is CAISDGTASNYGYTF. CDR3 sequence (DNA): TGTGCCATCAGTGACGGGACAGCCTCTAACTATGGCTACACCTTC.

The chain carries TRBV6-5 and TRBJ2-1; 7 bases are a match to TRBD2. The length of the CDR3 is 15 residues. J was trimmed by 7 bases and V by 2 bases; bases with no gene match: 8. The germline V gene encodes CDR1 MNHEY and CDR2 SVGAGI. The CDR3 loop reads CASSYGRGGLNEQFF. For the CDR3, the DNA is TGTGCCAGCAGTTACGGCCGGGGAGGGCTGAATGAGCAGTTCTTC.

The chain has TRBV19 and TRBJ1-1; no clear D. This CDR3 contains 14 residues. CDR1 is LNHDA, CDR2 SQIVND, per germline (reference sequence). V lost 7 bases and J 0 bases, leaving 12 bases between the germline ends. The CDR3 DNA sequence: TGTGCCAGTAAAACGGGCAACTTGAACACTGAAGCTTTCTTT. Protein: CASKTGNLNTEAFF. The full variable domain, rest sourced from reference TRBV19 and TRBJ1-1, is DGGITQSPKYLFRKEGQNVTLSCEQNLNHDAMYWYRQDPGQGLRLIYYSQIVNDFQKGDIAEGYSVSREKKESFPLTVTSAQKNPTAFYLCASKTGNLNTEAFFGQGTRLTVV.

The count of this clone is one. The rearrangement links TRBV6-6 to TRBJ1-1; D is unresolved. CDR3 size: 13 residues. Trimming removed 2 bases from V and 4 bases from J, with 8 bases in between. CDR1 MNHNY and CDR2 SVGAGI come from the germline V gene (reference sequence). The CDR3 protein is CASSYPRSTEAFF. The CDR3 nucleotides are TGTGCCAGCAGTTACCCGCGAAGCACTGAAGCTTTCTTT.

The rearrangement joins TRBV7-2 to TRBJ2-5, with 10 bases matching TRBD1. The germline V gene has CDR1 SGHTA and CDR2 FQGNSA. J lost 5 bases, V lost 5 bases, and 11 bases had no gene match. This CDR3 contains 16 residues. The CDR3 protein is CASSESRDRGFETQYF. CDR3 nucleotide sequence: TGTGCCAGCAGCGAGTCCCGGGACAGGGGTTTCGAGACCCAGTACTTC.

The J gene is TRBJ1-4, the V gene TRBV5-4; D gene uncertain. CDR3 length equals 14 residues. V lost 1 base to trimming and J lost 4 bases, with 8 bases between them. Germline CDR1 reads SGHNT; CDR2 reads YYREEE (reference sequence). The CDR3 coding sequence is TGTGCCAGCAGCTTGTCGGCAATTAATGAAAAACTGTTTTTT. This translates into CASSLSAINEKLFF.

The chain has TRBV7-9 and TRBJ1-4; D remains unclear. Germline V lookup: CDR1 SEHNR, CDR2 FQNEAQ (reference sequence). Trimming removed 1 base at V and 8 bases at J, with 11 bases between. The CDR3 runs 14 residues. CDR3 sequence (DNA): TGTGCCAGCAGCTTAGTCGTAGGTTTCGAAAAACTGTTTTTT. It yields the protein CASSLVVGFEKLFF.

V and J are TRBV4-1 and TRBJ2-5; 8 bases are a match to TRBD1. Germline assignment: CDR1 MGHRA and CDR2 YSYEKL. The ends lost 1 base at V and 7 bases at J; junction bases unmatched: 2. This CDR3 is 13 amino acids long. The CDR3 DNA reads TGCGCCAGCAGCCAAGTAGACAGGGGGACCCAGTACTTC. Translating gives CASSQVDRGTQYF.

The chain has TRBV11-1 and TRBJ2-3, with 14 bases matching TRBD2. Germline CDR1 and CDR2: SGHAT and FQDESV (reference sequence). This CDR3 is built from 17 residues. With V trimmed by 2 bases and J by 4 bases, 5 bases remained unmatched. The CDR3 here is CASSLLTSGGAADTQYF. The CDR3 nucleotides are TGTGCCAGCAGCTTACTGACTAGCGGGGGGGCCGCAGATACGCAGTATTTT.

V usage is TRBV2 and J usage is TRBJ1-2, with 8 nucleotides matching TRBD1. V shed 4 bases and J 14 bases; nucleotides not matched to a gene: 15. Germline V gives CDR1 SNHLY, CDR2 FYNNEI. The CDR3 loop spans 14 amino acids. CDR3 sequence reads: CASSVWTGTSVRTF. The CDR3 bases are TGTGCCAGCAGTGTTTGGACAGGGACATCAGTAAGGACCTTC.

The J gene is TRBJ2-5, the V gene TRBV6-1; D may be TRBD1 (6 bases). The germline V and J ends were trimmed by 0 bases and 5 bases, with 13 bases remaining between them. Germline values: CDR1 MNHNS, CDR2 SASEGT. The CDR3 runs to 15 residues. The CDR3 region has the DNA TGTGCCAGCAGTGAAGCTCACGGGCAGGGGGAGACCCAGTACTTC. Protein product: CASSEAHGQGETQYF.

CDR3 coding DNA: TGTGCCGGGGGCCGGGACAGTTTAAGCTACACCTTC. It is translated as CAGGRDSLSYTF. The chain carries TRBV7-9 and TRBJ1-2; 7 nucleotides match TRBD1. This CDR3 is built from 12 residues. Germline loops: CDR1 SEHNR, CDR2 FQNEAQ (reference sequence). The J segment lost 9 bases and the V segment lost 11 bases, leaving 12 bases of the junction unmatched. Full variable domain (remainder filled in from reference TRBV7-9 and TRBJ1-2): DTGVSQNPRHKITKRGQNVTFRCDPISEHNRLYWYRQTLGQGPEFLTYFQNEAQLEKSRLLSDRFSAERPKGSFSTLEIQRTEQGDSAMYLCAGGRDSLSYTFGSGTRLTVV.

The chain uses TRBV11-1 and TRBJ2-5, with a possible D match to TRBD1 (6 bases). Germline V gene sequence: CDR1 SGHAT, CDR2 FQDESV (reference sequence). The CDR3 is 14 amino acids. The ends were cut back, 1 base at V and 2 bases at J, with 8 bases in the middle. The CDR3 nucleotides read TGTGCCAGCAGCTTAGGGGACACACAAGAGACCCAGTACTTC. Translated, it gives CASSLGDTQETQYF.

This clone was recorded once. This chain links TRBV19 with TRBJ2-7; TRBD2 agrees at 14 bases. The CDR3 is made up of 16 amino acids. V gave up 5 bases and J gave up 0 bases; unmatched junction bases: 3. Germline V gives CDR1 LNHDA, CDR2 SQIVND (reference sequence). The CDR3: CASSGGLAGASYEQYF. CDR3 DNA: TGTGCCAGTAGTGGGGGACTAGCGGGAGCCTCCTACGAGCAGTACTTC.

This clone was detected only a few times. This chain uses TRBV30 with TRBJ1-5, with 11 bases fitting TRBD1. Germline V CDR1 and CDR2: GTSNPN, SVGIG (reference sequence). This CDR3 has 14 residues. J lost 4 bases, V lost 5 bases, and 4 bases had no gene match. CDR3 loop: CAWSGTGGNQPQHF. CDR3 coding DNA: TGTGCCTGGTCCGGGACAGGGGGAAATCAGCCCCAGCATTTT.

The chain has TRBV10-3 and TRBJ2-3, with a weak D call TRBD2 (6 bases). CDR1 ENHRY and CDR2 SYGVKD come from the germline V gene. This CDR3 spans 15 amino acids. The V gene lost 10 bases and the J gene lost 2 bases, with 19 bases spanning the gap. The CDR3 loop is CATLPSDTLTDTQYF. CDR3 nucleotides: TGTGCCACCCTCCCTAGCGATACCCTCACAGATACGCAGTATTTT.

This clone was picked up a small number of times. The chain uses TRBV15 and TRBJ2-3, with 11 bases matching TRBD2. The ends lost 5 bases at V and 2 bases at J; junction bases unmatched: 6. The CDR3 covers 16 residues. Germline lookup yields CDR1 LNHNV and CDR2 YYDKDF (reference sequence). CDR3 loop: CATSFGLAGTTDTQYF. The CDR3 DNA sequence: TGTGCCACCAGCTTCGGACTAGCGGGTACCACAGATACGCAGTATTTT.

V usage is TRBV7-9 and J usage is TRBJ1-4; D is undetermined. CDR1 SEHNR and CDR2 FQNEAQ come from the germline V gene (reference sequence). Trimming removed 3 bases from V and 0 bases from J, with 8 bases in between. This CDR3 spans 15 amino acids. The CDR3 reads CASSLGTATNEKLFF. Written as DNA, the CDR3 is TGTGCCAGCAGCTTGGGAACAGCAACTAATGAAAAACTGTTTTTT.

V and J are TRBV19 and TRBJ1-2, with D possibly being TRBD1 (6 bases). Germline CDR1 reads LNHDA; CDR2 reads SQIVND (reference sequence). V gave up 2 bases and J gave up 6 bases, with 16 bases separating them. CDR3 length: 15 amino acids. CDR3: CASSIPSYPGDGYTF. The DNA for the CDR3 is TGTGCCAGTAGTATACCCTCCTACCCAGGGGATGGCTACACCTTC.

The genes are TRBV28 and TRBJ2-5; no clear D. In germline, CDR1 is MDHEN, CDR2 SYDVKM. The CDR3 is 14 amino acids. The V end lost 0 bases, the J end lost 3 bases, and 8 bases lay between the germline ends. DNA of the CDR3: TGTGCCAGCAGTTTATGGTCTGCAAAAGAGACCCAGTACTTC. This codes for CASSLWSAKETQYF.

The chain is built from TRBV5-1 and TRBJ2-7, with 11 positions matching TRBD2. This CDR3 has 15 amino acids. Trimming took 5 bases from V and 3 from J; bases not matched to a gene: 7. From germline, CDR1 is SGHRS and CDR2 YFSETQ. CDR3: CASSPGLAEIYEQYF. The CDR3 DNA follows: TGCGCCAGCAGTCCGGGACTAGCGGAGATCTACGAGCAGTACTTC.